This T cell receptor beta chain came from a study of shared clonotypes between healthy human individuals. V was clipped by 8 bases and J by 6 bases; unmatched bases: 5. Germline assignment: CDR1 LNHDA and CDR2 SQIVND (reference sequence). The CDR3 extends over 13 amino acids. On this clone: What it binds is not known.

Study-wide findings and caveats: Limited genetic and exposure-history diversity came from having few donors.

Naive CD8 cells comprised CD45RO-negative, CCR7-positively selected cells, excluding terminally differentiated effector memory CD45RA+ cells. Every one of the donors was a Caucasian adult that lived in Nashville, Tennessee. Method: immunoSEQ multiplex PCR; TCRdb's copy keeps in-frame clones and lacks some. The table includes about 1,900,000 clones, less than 95% detected once. V gene TRBV19 combines with J gene TRBJ2-3; 10 bases are a match to TRBD2. The sequenced sample consisted of naive CD8+ T cells sorted from blood. This receptor was identified in a man between 18 and 35 years old in good health. The CDR3 sequence is CASGSGRWDTQYF. In nucleotides, the CDR3 is TGTGCCAGTGGTAGCGGGAGGTGGGATACGCAGTATTTT.